A selection of T cell receptor beta chains follows, all from one sample in a study of CD8 T cells in ankylosing spondylitis. MiXCR, applied by TCRdb to the 5' RACE reads, yields one record per CDR3 protein. The profile shows approximately 540,000 distinct CDR3 sequences, about 13% of them singletons. The sample comprised blood, either unsorted or a sorted T cell fraction (not recorded which). The receptors stem from a male donor with ankylosing spondylitis. The CDR3 runs from the conserved cysteine through the conserved F or W. The D gene is left open where the match is weak. For some rows the clone size is stated as once, few or many, or as a class when expanded; others skip it.

j_gene: TRBJ2-1
abundance: many
d_gene: NA
v_gene: TRBV12-3/TRBV12-4
CDR3aa: CATSDSEQFF
CDR3nt: TGTGCCACCTCGGACAGCGAGCAGTTCTTC

j_gene: TRBJ2-7
abundance: NA
d_gene: TRBD2
v_gene: TRBV14
CDR3aa: CASSQIAGGEQYF
CDR3nt: TGTGCCAGCAGCCAGATAGCGGGAGGCGAGCAGTACTTC

j_gene: TRBJ1-2
abundance: NA
d_gene: NA
v_gene: TRBV5-6
CDR3aa: CASSRDPPGEGYTF
CDR3nt: TGTGCCAGCAGCCGGGACCCTCCGGGGGAGGGCTACACCTTC

j_gene: TRBJ2-1
abundance: many
d_gene: NA
v_gene: TRBV29-1
CDR3aa: CSVEEVRNNEQFF
CDR3nt: TGCAGCGTTGAAGAAGTCAGAAACAATGAGCAGTTCTTC

j_gene: TRBJ2-1
abundance: NA
d_gene: NA
v_gene: TRBV6-2/TRBV6-3
CDR3aa: CASSYSLDSDEQFF
CDR3nt: TGTGCCAGCAGTTACTCTTTAGACAGCGATGAGCAGTTCTTC

j_gene: TRBJ2-1
abundance: NA
d_gene: TRBD2
v_gene: TRBV10-3
CDR3aa: CATGLADNEQFF
CDR3nt: TGTGCCACCGGACTAGCGGACAATGAGCAGTTCTTC

j_gene: TRBJ1-3
abundance: many
d_gene: NA
v_gene: TRBV12-3/TRBV12-4
CDR3aa: CASSPRQRRSSTIYF
CDR3nt: TGTGCCAGCAGTCCAAGACAGCGTAGATCGTCCACCATATATTTT

j_gene: TRBJ1-5
abundance: few
d_gene: NA
v_gene: TRBV12-3/TRBV12-4
CDR3aa: CASSLALTLGDNQPQHF
CDR3nt: TGTGCCAGCAGTTTAGCGCTAACATTGGGGGATAATCAGCCCCAGCATTTT

j_gene: TRBJ1-1
abundance: NA
d_gene: NA
v_gene: TRBV10-3
CDR3aa: CAITQAPGGIAFF
CDR3nt: TGTGCCATCACCCAAGCCCCGGGGGGCATAGCTTTCTTT

j_gene: TRBJ2-3
abundance: many
d_gene: TRBD2
v_gene: TRBV29-1
CDR3aa: CSGGGGPGTDTQYF
CDR3nt: TGCAGCGGGGGGGGGGGACCTGGCACAGATACGCAGTATTTT

j_gene: TRBJ1-2
abundance: NA
d_gene: TRBD1
v_gene: TRBV3-1
CDR3aa: CASSPQGEDYGYTF
CDR3nt: TGTGCCAGCAGCCCACAGGGGGAGGACTATGGCTACACCTTC

j_gene: TRBJ2-2
abundance: NA
d_gene: NA
v_gene: TRBV11-2
CDR3aa: CASSFNGGSDTGELFF
CDR3nt: TGTGCCAGCAGCTTCAATGGGGGGTCGGACACCGGGGAGCTGTTTTTT

j_gene: TRBJ2-1
abundance: NA
d_gene: NA
v_gene: TRBV6-4
CDR3aa: CASSDSGRGYEQFF
CDR3nt: TGTGCCAGCAGTGACTCTGGCAGGGGCTATGAGCAGTTCTTC

j_gene: TRBJ2-1
abundance: few
d_gene: TRBD2
v_gene: TRBV6-1
CDR3aa: CASGGWTSGRDEQFF
CDR3nt: TGTGCCAGCGGTGGTTGGACTAGCGGGAGAGATGAGCAGTTCTTC

j_gene: TRBJ2-2
abundance: many
d_gene: NA
v_gene: TRBV7-2
CDR3aa: CASSLERAGTGELFF
CDR3nt: TGTGCCAGCAGCTTAGAAAGGGCTGGGACCGGGGAGCTGTTTTTT

j_gene: TRBJ2-7
abundance: NA
d_gene: TRBD2
v_gene: TRBV4-2
CDR3aa: CASSQMGLGSYEQYF
CDR3nt: TGTGCCAGCAGCCAAATGGGACTAGGGTCTTACGAGCAGTACTTC

j_gene: TRBJ2-1
abundance: NA
d_gene: NA
v_gene: TRBV20-1
CDR3aa: CSAGETYNEQFF
CDR3nt: TGCAGTGCAGGCGAGACCTACAATGAGCAGTTCTTC

j_gene: TRBJ2-1
abundance: NA
d_gene: NA
v_gene: TRBV7-2
CDR3aa: CASSPQNRAGQFF
CDR3nt: TGTGCCAGCAGCCCCCAGAACAGAGCTGGACAGTTCTTC

j_gene: TRBJ2-1
abundance: few
d_gene: TRBD1
v_gene: TRBV20-1
CDR3aa: CSARQGALNEQFF
CDR3nt: TGCAGTGCTAGACAGGGGGCGCTGAATGAGCAGTTCTTC

j_gene: TRBJ2-7
abundance: many
d_gene: TRBD2
v_gene: TRBV11-2
CDR3aa: CASSRTSGTFSYEQYF
CDR3nt: TGTGCCAGCAGTCGGACTAGCGGGACGTTCTCCTACGAGCAGTACTTC

j_gene: TRBJ2-7
abundance: many
d_gene: TRBD2
v_gene: TRBV10-2
CDR3aa: CASKGLAGGSYEQYF
CDR3nt: TGCGCCAGCAAGGGACTAGCGGGAGGGAGCTACGAGCAGTACTTC

j_gene: TRBJ2-1
abundance: many
d_gene: TRBD1
v_gene: TRBV12-3/TRBV12-4
CDR3aa: CASSTGTGLYNEQFF
CDR3nt: TGTGCCAGCAGTACCGGGACAGGGCTCTACAATGAGCAGTTCTTC

j_gene: TRBJ2-5
abundance: few
d_gene: NA
v_gene: TRBV9
CDR3aa: CASSPRGTETQYF
CDR3nt: TGTGCCAGCAGCCCACGGGGGACAGAGACCCAGTACTTC

j_gene: TRBJ2-3
abundance: many
d_gene: NA
v_gene: TRBV12-3/TRBV12-4
CDR3aa: CASSPLAGFTDTQYF
CDR3nt: TGTGCCAGCAGCCCACTGGCGGGATTCACAGATACGCAGTATTTT

j_gene: TRBJ1-2
abundance: NA
d_gene: TRBD1
v_gene: TRBV3-1
CDR3aa: CASSPGTGGLDGYTF
CDR3nt: TGTGCCAGCAGCCCTGGGACAGGGGGCTTGGATGGCTACACCTTC

j_gene: TRBJ2-5
abundance: NA
d_gene: TRBD1
v_gene: TRBV7-2
CDR3aa: CASSALQGRETQYF
CDR3nt: TGTGCCAGCAGCGCACTACAGGGGCGAGAGACCCAGTACTTC

j_gene: TRBJ2-2
abundance: NA
d_gene: NA
v_gene: TRBV7-2
CDR3aa: CASSRPNTGELFF
CDR3nt: TGTGCCAGCAGCCGGCCAAACACCGGGGAGCTGTTTTTT

j_gene: TRBJ2-1
abundance: NA
d_gene: NA
v_gene: TRBV6-1
CDR3aa: CASRSPLATSYNEQFF
CDR3nt: TGTGCCAGCAGAAGTCCTCTAGCGACCTCCTACAATGAGCAGTTCTTC

j_gene: TRBJ2-3
abundance: few
d_gene: NA
v_gene: TRBV20-1
CDR3aa: CSARGSASTDTQYF
CDR3nt: TGCAGTGCTAGAGGTAGCGCTAGCACAGATACGCAGTATTTT

j_gene: TRBJ1-5
abundance: NA
d_gene: NA
v_gene: TRBV5-1
CDR3aa: CASSLDSSSSQPQHF
CDR3nt: TGCGCCAGCAGCTTGGACAGCAGCTCTAGTCAGCCCCAGCATTTT

j_gene: TRBJ2-2
abundance: few
d_gene: TRBD2
v_gene: TRBV6-1
CDR3aa: CASSTLGGDTGELFF
CDR3nt: TGTGCCAGCAGTACCCTGGGGGGGGACACCGGGGAGCTGTTTTTT

j_gene: TRBJ2-3
abundance: many
d_gene: TRBD2
v_gene: TRBV5-1
CDR3aa: CASSPGLAGVGADTQYF
CDR3nt: TGCGCCAGCAGTCCCGGCCTAGCGGGAGTAGGAGCAGATACGCAGTATTTT

j_gene: TRBJ1-1
abundance: few
d_gene: NA
v_gene: TRBV7-2
CDR3aa: CASSPRQRRNTEAFF
CDR3nt: TGTGCCAGCAGCCCCCGACAGAGGAGGAACACTGAAGCTTTCTTT

j_gene: TRBJ1-1
abundance: few
d_gene: NA
v_gene: TRBV12-3/TRBV12-4
CDR3aa: CASRTGHQNTEAFF
CDR3nt: TGTGCCAGCAGAACGGGACACCAGAACACTGAAGCTTTCTTT

j_gene: TRBJ1-1
abundance: few
d_gene: NA
v_gene: TRBV29-1
CDR3aa: CSVGSVANTEAFF
CDR3nt: TGCAGCGTGGGCAGTGTGGCGAACACTGAAGCTTTCTTT

j_gene: TRBJ1-1
abundance: once
d_gene: NA
v_gene: TRBV12-3/TRBV12-4
CDR3aa: CASRVGVRITEAFF
CDR3nt: TGTGCCAGCCGGGTTGGGGTACGAATAACTGAAGCTTTCTTT

j_gene: TRBJ2-2
abundance: many
d_gene: TRBD1
v_gene: TRBV12-3/TRBV12-4
CDR3aa: CASSFMRQGTGELFF
CDR3nt: TGTGCCAGCAGTTTCATGCGACAGGGGACCGGGGAGCTGTTTTTT

j_gene: TRBJ2-5
abundance: NA
d_gene: TRBD2
v_gene: TRBV11-3
CDR3aa: CASSTRTSRETQYF
CDR3nt: TGTGCCAGCAGCACGCGGACTAGTCGGGAGACCCAGTACTTC

j_gene: TRBJ2-1
abundance: NA
d_gene: TRBD2
v_gene: TRBV2
CDR3aa: CASTDGLAGALNEQFF
CDR3nt: TGTGCCAGCACCGACGGACTAGCGGGAGCTCTTAATGAGCAGTTCTTC

j_gene: TRBJ2-1
abundance: NA
d_gene: NA
v_gene: TRBV7-2
CDR3aa: CASSSSLGEQFF
CDR3nt: TGTGCCAGCAGCTCTTCCTTGGGTGAGCAGTTCTTC

j_gene: TRBJ2-2
abundance: once
d_gene: TRBD2
v_gene: TRBV7-8
CDR3aa: CTSSSRLAGGRTGELFF
CDR3nt: TGTACCAGCAGCTCTAGACTAGCGGGAGGCCGCACCGGGGAGCTGTTTTTT

j_gene: TRBJ1-3
abundance: NA
d_gene: NA
v_gene: TRBV20-1
CDR3aa: CSASGGFGNTIYF
CDR3nt: TGCAGTGCCTCTGGGGGGTTTGGAAACACCATATATTTT

j_gene: TRBJ2-2
abundance: once
d_gene: NA
v_gene: TRBV7-9
CDR3aa: CASSVSGTGELFF
CDR3nt: TGTGCCAGCAGCGTTAGCGGCACCGGGGAGCTGTTTTTT

j_gene: TRBJ1-1
abundance: few
d_gene: NA
v_gene: TRBV15
CDR3aa: CATSRRQLLNTEAFF
CDR3nt: TGTGCCACCAGCAGGAGACAGCTACTGAACACTGAAGCTTTCTTT

j_gene: TRBJ1-3
abundance: many
d_gene: NA
v_gene: TRBV29-1
CDR3aa: CSAQGRNTIYF
CDR3nt: TGCAGCGCTCAGGGACGAAACACCATATATTTT

j_gene: TRBJ1-5
abundance: NA
d_gene: NA
v_gene: TRBV20-1
CDR3aa: CSARDAGQPQHF
CDR3nt: TGCAGTGCTAGAGATGCGGGTCAGCCCCAGCATTTT

j_gene: TRBJ1-5
abundance: NA
d_gene: NA
v_gene: TRBV2
CDR3aa: CASKRDNNQPQHF
CDR3nt: TGTGCCAGCAAAAGGGACAACAATCAGCCCCAGCATTTT

j_gene: TRBJ1-1
abundance: few
d_gene: NA
v_gene: TRBV7-8
CDR3aa: CATERGPAQEAFF
CDR3nt: TGTGCCACCGAGCGGGGGCCGGCCCAGGAAGCTTTCTTT

j_gene: TRBJ2-3
abundance: NA
d_gene: NA
v_gene: TRBV12-3/TRBV12-4
CDR3aa: CASSPRTSTDTQYF
CDR3nt: TGTGCCAGCAGCCCCCGGACTAGCACAGATACGCAGTATTTT

j_gene: TRBJ1-3
abundance: few
d_gene: NA
v_gene: TRBV20-1
CDR3aa: CSAGGPSDTIYF
CDR3nt: TGCAGTGCTGGGGGCCCTTCGGACACCATATATTTT

j_gene: TRBJ2-2
abundance: NA
d_gene: TRBD2
v_gene: TRBV12-3/TRBV12-4
CDR3aa: CASSFPKREKNTGELFF
CDR3nt: TGTGCCAGCAGTTTCCCGAAGCGGGAGAAGAACACCGGGGAGCTGTTTTTT

j_gene: TRBJ1-1
abundance: few
d_gene: NA
v_gene: TRBV5-5
CDR3aa: CASSSAPNTEAFF
CDR3nt: TGTGCCAGCAGCTCAGCACCGAACACTGAAGCTTTCTTT

j_gene: TRBJ2-1
abundance: many
d_gene: NA
v_gene: TRBV12-3/TRBV12-4
CDR3aa: CASSALAGSYNEQFF
CDR3nt: TGTGCCAGCAGTGCTTTGGCGGGCTCCTACAATGAGCAGTTCTTC

j_gene: TRBJ2-1
abundance: few
d_gene: NA
v_gene: TRBV14
CDR3aa: CASSQVLAPQQFF
CDR3nt: TGTGCCAGCAGCCAAGTGTTGGCACCTCAGCAGTTCTTC

j_gene: TRBJ2-7
abundance: NA
d_gene: NA
v_gene: TRBV6-1
CDR3aa: CAYGNIYEQYF
CDR3nt: TGTGCCTACGGAAACATTTACGAGCAGTACTTC

j_gene: TRBJ2-3
abundance: few
d_gene: NA
v_gene: TRBV24-1
CDR3aa: CATSDLASGYTDTQYF
CDR3nt: TGTGCCACCAGTGATTTGGCCAGCGGGTACACAGATACGCAGTATTTT

j_gene: TRBJ2-5
abundance: NA
d_gene: NA
v_gene: TRBV5-1
CDR3aa: CASSIGYGQETQYF
CDR3nt: TGCGCCAGCAGCATTGGATACGGCCAAGAGACCCAGTACTTC